This is a list of T cell receptor beta chains from one sample in a study of cytotoxic CD8 clonotypes in ibrutinib-treated CLL. Data came from immunoSEQ multiplex PCR; TCRdb stores just in-frame clones and leaves some out. The sample gives 20,000 to 30,000 clones, roughly 70% of which show up once; approximately 30% is in the top ten. Specimen: PBMCs, collected after 24 months of ibrutinib treatment. The receptors shown here come from a human donor with chronic lymphocytic leukemia. Both conserved end residues are part of each CDR3. The order of the fields is CDR3 DNA, CDR3 protein, J gene, V gene, CDR3 length, D gene, clone size. D genes are given only for firm matches. Size is stated for part of the rows, as once, few or many counts, or as a class when the clone is expanded.

DNA: TGCGCCAGCAGCTTGGATGGGGGAAGCTATGGCTACACCTTC
CDR3: CASSLDGGSYGYTF
J: TRBJ1-2
V: TRBV5-1
length: 14
D: -
size: -

DNA: TGTGCCAGTAGTATCACCAGTTACAATGAGCAGTTCTTC
CDR3: CASSITSYNEQFF
J: TRBJ2-1
V: TRBV19
length: 13
D: -
size: once

DNA: TGCGCCAGCAGCGAGGGGTGGGGATTCTCTGGAAACACCATATATTTT
CDR3: CASSEGWGFSGNTIYF
J: TRBJ1-3
V: TRBV5-1
length: 16
D: -
size: -

DNA: TGCGCCAGCAGTGGGGGTGATTCTGGAAACACCATATATTTT
CDR3: CASSGGDSGNTIYF
J: TRBJ1-3
V: TRBV10-2
length: 14
D: -
size: -

DNA: TGTGCCAGCCTCTACGACACTGAAGCTTTCTTT
CDR3: CASLYDTEAFF
J: TRBJ1-1
V: TRBV2
length: 11
D: -
size: few

DNA: TGTGCCAGCAGTGGTAATTCCTATGGCTACACCTTC
CDR3: CASSGNSYGYTF
J: TRBJ1-2
V: TRBV27
length: 12
D: -
size: once

DNA: TGCGCCAGCACCAATAGGGAGAGGGGGATACCGGGAGAAAAACTGTTTTTT
CDR3: CASTNRERGIPGEKLFF
J: TRBJ1-4
V: TRBV5-1
length: 17
D: -
size: -

DNA: TGTGCCAGCTCACGACAGGCGAACACTGAAGCTTTCTTT
CDR3: CASSRQANTEAFF
J: TRBJ1-1
V: TRBV18
length: 13
D: -
size: -

DNA: TGTGCCAGCAGTTACTCCGGGGGCCGGAACACCGGGGAGCTGTTTTTT
CDR3: CASSYSGGRNTGELFF
J: TRBJ2-2
V: TRBV6-7
length: 16
D: -
size: -

DNA: TGTGCCAGTGGACGGGGCTCCTACGAGCAGTACTTC
CDR3: CASGRGSYEQYF
J: TRBJ2-7
V: TRBV7-8
length: 12
D: -
size: -

DNA: TGTGCCAGCAGCTTAGATATACTAGCAGTTGGTACGCAGTATTTT
CDR3: CASSLDILAVGTQYF
J: TRBJ2-3
V: TRBV11-2
length: 15
D: -
size: -

DNA: TGTGCCAGTAGGGACAGGGGGCAAGACTATGGCTACACCTTC
CDR3: CASRDRGQDYGYTF
J: TRBJ1-2
V: TRBV19
length: 14
D: TRBD1
size: -

DNA: TGTGCCAGCAGCTTGGGAGAGGGAGTCCCCGGCAATGAGCAGTTCTTC
CDR3: CASSLGEGVPGNEQFF
J: TRBJ2-1
V: TRBV5-6
length: 16
D: -
size: -

DNA: TGTGCCAGCTCACCTGGGACAGTTTCCTACGAGCAGTACTTC
CDR3: CASSPGTVSYEQYF
J: TRBJ2-7
V: TRBV18
length: 14
D: TRBD1
size: -

DNA: TGTGCCAGCAGCGTGGACAGCTATGGCTACACCTTC
CDR3: CASSVDSYGYTF
J: TRBJ1-2
V: TRBV5-6
length: 12
D: -
size: few

DNA: TGTGCCAGCAGTGAAAGGTATGTCGAGTTCTTC
CDR3: CASSERYVEFF
J: TRBJ2-1
V: TRBV6-1
length: 11
D: -
size: few

DNA: TGCGCCAGCAGCTTGGCCCCGGGACAGGCAAACAATGAGCAGTTCTTC
CDR3: CASSLAPGQANNEQFF
J: TRBJ2-1
V: TRBV5-1
length: 16
D: TRBD1
size: once

DNA: TGTGCCAGCAGCCTCCGGTACACAGGGATCGAAGAGCAGTACTTC
CDR3: CASSLRYTGIEEQYF
J: TRBJ2-7
V: TRBV11-2
length: 15
D: -
size: -

DNA: TGTGCCAGCAGTTTATGGAATGAGCAGTTCTTC
CDR3: CASSLWNEQFF
J: TRBJ2-1
V: TRBV27
length: 11
D: -
size: -

DNA: TGTGCCAGTAGTTACAGGGGCTTGAACACTGAAGCTTTCTTT
CDR3: CASSYRGLNTEAFF
J: TRBJ1-1
V: TRBV19
length: 14
D: TRBD1
size: -

DNA: TGTGCCTGGACCCAAGACAGGGAACAGCCCCAGCATTTT
CDR3: CAWTQDREQPQHF
J: TRBJ1-5
V: TRBV30
length: 13
D: TRBD1
size: few

DNA: TGCGCCAGCAGCTCACCCGGGACAGCCTACGAGCAGTACTTC
CDR3: CASSSPGTAYEQYF
J: TRBJ2-7
V: TRBV5-1
length: 14
D: TRBD1
size: -

DNA: TGTGCCAGTAGTATAAGTGGCGGTGAAAAACTGTTTTTT
CDR3: CASSISGGEKLFF
J: TRBJ1-4
V: TRBV19
length: 13
D: -
size: -

DNA: TGCGCCAGCAGCCAAGCCCCGCGGGGAGCAGCGGATACGCAGTATTTT
CDR3: CASSQAPRGAADTQYF
J: TRBJ2-3
V: TRBV4-1
length: 16
D: -
size: -

DNA: TGTGCCAGCAGTTTTGGGACTCCCAATGAGCAGTTCTTC
CDR3: CASSFGTPNEQFF
J: TRBJ2-1
V: TRBV27
length: 13
D: -
size: -

DNA: TGCGCCAGCGGTCGGACTAGCGGGGGGGGAGAGACCCAGTACTTC
CDR3: CASGRTSGGGETQYF
J: TRBJ2-5
V: TRBV4-1
length: 15
D: TRBD2
size: -

DNA: TGTGCCAGCAGCCCTGGGGGGGGAGCGAACTATGGCTACACCTTC
CDR3: CASSPGGGANYGYTF
J: TRBJ1-2
V: TRBV7-9
length: 15
D: -
size: -

DNA: TGTGCTAGCAGACGTCAGGGGAATTCACCCCTCCACTTT
CDR3: CASRRQGNSPLHF
J: TRBJ1-6
V: TRBV27
length: 13
D: -
size: -

DNA: TGTGCCAGCTCGCTCTATGGTTCTTACGAGCAGTACTTC
CDR3: CASSLYGSYEQYF
J: TRBJ2-7
V: TRBV18
length: 13
D: -
size: -

DNA: TGTGCCAGCTCACCCAGTGGAGCTAACTATGGCTACACCTTC
CDR3: CASSPSGANYGYTF
J: TRBJ1-2
V: TRBV18
length: 14
D: -
size: -

DNA: TGTGCCAGCAGTGTTGCCTACGAGCAGTACTTC
CDR3: CASSVAYEQYF
J: TRBJ2-7
V: TRBV2
length: 11
D: -
size: few

DNA: TGTGCCAGTAGTATAGGGGACAGGTACTCTGGAAACACCATATATTTT
CDR3: CASSIGDRYSGNTIYF
J: TRBJ1-3
V: TRBV19
length: 16
D: TRBD1
size: -

DNA: TGTGCCAGCAGCTTGGAAGCGGGAGGCGATACGCAGTATTTT
CDR3: CASSLEAGGDTQYF
J: TRBJ2-3
V: TRBV5-4
length: 14
D: TRBD2
size: once

DNA: TGTGCCAGCAGCTTCGGGAGGGATCAGCCCCAGCATTTT
CDR3: CASSFGRDQPQHF
J: TRBJ1-5
V: TRBV5-4
length: 13
D: -
size: few

DNA: TGTGCCAGTATTATGGGGGGCAGGTACACTGAAGCTTTCTTT
CDR3: CASIMGGRYTEAFF
J: TRBJ1-1
V: TRBV19
length: 14
D: -
size: once

DNA: TGTGCCAGCAGGCTCCGGCGCGGGGGCGTGGATACGCAGTATTTT
CDR3: CASRLRRGGVDTQYF
J: TRBJ2-3
V: TRBV25-1
length: 15
D: -
size: -